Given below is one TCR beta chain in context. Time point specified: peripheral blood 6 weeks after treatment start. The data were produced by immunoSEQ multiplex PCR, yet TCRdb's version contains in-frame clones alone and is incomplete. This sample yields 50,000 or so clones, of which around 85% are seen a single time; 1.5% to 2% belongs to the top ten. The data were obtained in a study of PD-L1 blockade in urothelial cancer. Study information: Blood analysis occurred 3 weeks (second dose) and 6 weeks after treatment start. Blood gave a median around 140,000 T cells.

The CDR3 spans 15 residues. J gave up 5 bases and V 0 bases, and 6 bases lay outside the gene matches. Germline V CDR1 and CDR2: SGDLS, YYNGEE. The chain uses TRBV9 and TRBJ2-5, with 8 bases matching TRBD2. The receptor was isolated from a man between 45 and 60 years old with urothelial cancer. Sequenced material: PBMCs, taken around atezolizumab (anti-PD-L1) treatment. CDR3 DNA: TGTGCCAGCAGCGTAGCGGGGGGGCGCGGGGAGACCCAGTACTTC. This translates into CASSVAGGRGETQYF.